These 11 T cell receptor beta chains share one sample of origin, sequenced in a study of blood T cell repertoires in COVID-19. Here immunoSEQ multiplex PCR was the method, and the copy in TCRdb shows in-frame clones only, minus some. This sample has under 200,000 clones; around 83% occur once, and the top ten carry around 6.5%. The sample comprised peripheral blood. All receptors come from a middle-aged woman with acute or convalescent COVID-19.

The rearrangement uses TRBV28 and TRBJ1-6; no definite D call. Looked up from germline, CDR1 is MDHEN and CDR2 is SYDVKM. CDR3 length equals 18 residues. Trimming removed 5 bases from V and 0 bases from J, with 17 bases in between. The DNA for the CDR3 is TGTGCCAGCAGTCCGCCCCCCCAACTTAGCTCCTATAATTCACCCCTCCACTTT. Its protein product is CASSPPPQLSSYNSPLHF.

The chain links TRBV6-5 to TRBJ2-7; weak D call: TRBD1 (5 bases). CDR3 length equals 15 residues. V gave up 0 bases and J gave up 0 bases, with 9 bases separating them. The germline gives CDR1 MNHEY, CDR2 SVGAGI. The chain's CDR3 is CASSYSAGFSYEQYF. For the CDR3, the DNA is TGTGCCAGCAGTTACTCGGCAGGGTTCTCCTACGAGCAGTACTTC.

The gene calls are TRBV5-1 and TRBJ1-6, with a possible D match to TRBD1 (6 bases). Trimming took off 0 bases at V and 9 bases at J, with 13 bases between the two ends. Germline loops: CDR1 SGHRS, CDR2 YFSETQ. The CDR3 has 15 amino acids. The CDR3 region has the DNA TGCGCCAGCAGCTTGGCCCAACAGGGCAGTTCACCCCTCCACTTT. It is translated as CASSLAQQGSSPLHF.

This rearrangement joins TRBV27 to TRBJ2-1; D ambiguous. In germline, CDR1 is MNHEY, CDR2 SMNVEV (reference sequence). The V end lost 7 bases, the J end lost 10 bases, and 17 bases lay between the germline ends. The CDR3 runs 13 residues. The CDR3 DNA follows: TGTGCCAGCAATCCCTTTGCGGCCAACGAGCAGTTCTTC. Protein sequence: CASNPFAANEQFF.

V usage is TRBV7-9 and J usage is TRBJ1-1; TRBD1 agrees at 7 bases. This CDR3 comprises 14 residues. CDR1 is SEHNR, CDR2 FQNEAQ, per germline (reference sequence). Germline trimming cut 5 bases from V and 3 bases from J; bases unmatched to any gene: 6. CDR3 in amino acids: CASSGIRGDTEAFF. CDR3 nucleotide sequence: TGTGCCAGCAGCGGGATCAGGGGGGACACTGAAGCTTTCTTT. Combining the CDR3 with reference TRBV7-9 and TRBJ1-1 gives the whole variable domain DTGVSQNPRHKITKRGQNVTFRCDPISEHNRLYWYRQTLGQGPEFLTYFQNEAQLEKSRLLSDRFSAERPKGSFSTLEIQRTEQGDSAMYLCASSGIRGDTEAFFGQGTRLTVV.

The V call is TRBV19, the J call TRBJ2-3; no reliable D call. V shed 4 bases and J shed 1 base, with 15 bases lying between them. CDR1 LNHDA and CDR2 SQIVND come from the germline V gene (reference sequence). CDR3 length: 16 residues. CDR3 amino acids: CASSTEGARGTDTQYF. The DNA of the CDR3 is TGTGCCAGTAGTACCGAAGGAGCACGTGGCACAGATACGCAGTATTTT.

This chain connects TRBV29-1 to TRBJ1-1; TRBD1 agrees at 7 bases. CDR1 is SQVTM and CDR2 is ANQGSEA in the germline V gene. The ends lost 7 bases at V and 1 base at J; junction bases unmatched: 3. There are 12 residues in the CDR3. CDR3 in amino acids: CSGDRQNTEAFF. The CDR3, as DNA: TGCAGCGGGGACAGACAGAACACTGAAGCTTTCTTT.

This clone was observed many times. This chain connects TRBV4-2 to TRBJ1-4; TRBD1 might be the D (6 bases). This CDR3 spans 16 amino acids. The germline CDR1 and CDR2 sequences are LGHNA and YNFKEQ. The ends were cut back, 1 base at V and 8 bases at J, with 17 bases in the middle. CDR3 DNA sequence: TGTGCCAGCAGCCAAGGTCCCGGGGAGGGGGAGGAAAAACTGTTTTTT. Amino acid sequence: CASSQGPGEGEEKLFF.

This clone occurred many times. The V call is TRBV27, the J call TRBJ2-2; a weak D match, TRBD1 (5 bases). The CDR3 has 16 amino acids. Looked up from germline, CDR1 is MNHEY and CDR2 is SMNVEV (reference sequence). Trimming stripped 2 bases from V and 7 bases from J, with 17 bases between. The CDR3 sequence: CASSLVIPREGGELFF. Written as DNA, the CDR3 is TGTGCCAGCAGTTTAGTAATCCCCAGGGAAGGCGGGGAGCTGTTTTTT.

The chain employs TRBV5-1 and TRBJ2-7; the D gene is possibly TRBD1 (5 bases). Germline V CDR1 and CDR2: SGHRS, YFSETQ. The CDR3 runs 16 residues. Between the trimmed V and J ends, which lost 3 bases and 3 bases, there was a span of 19 bases. CDR3 loop: CASSSDEPQTVYEQYF. The CDR3 bases are TGCGCCAGCAGCTCGGATGAGCCGCAGACAGTCTACGAGCAGTACTTC.

This clone was seen only a few times. The rearrangement links TRBV4-2 to TRBJ2-1; TRBD2 matches at 8 bases. The trim removed 7 bases at V and 7 bases at J, leaving 12 bases unmatched. CDR3 size: 15 residues. Germline V gives CDR1 LGHNA, CDR2 YNFKEQ. For the CDR3, the DNA is TGTGCCAGCACCATGAGCGGGGGCCCCGGTAATGAGCAGTTCTTC. This sequence encodes CASTMSGGPGNEQFF.